The 7 T cell receptor beta chains given below trace back to one sample, sequenced in a study of regulatory T cells in long-lasting Graves disease (dated by TCRdb to about 2021). The time point label corresponds to: newly diagnosed GD, antithyroid drugs for less than 3 months. RNA was extracted from PBMCs in TRIzol for both TCR sequencing and RNA sequencing. Library prep was done by multiplex PCR. The run used an Illumina HiSeq 4000. To build TCR beta libraries, CDR3 regions were amplified by Arm-PCR using iRepertoire HTBI primers. Using fastp at Q25 and MiXCR, TCRdb reprocessed the public reads and kept productive beta chains. Merged by CDR3 protein, the rows form single entries marked with the most common genes and DNA. The sample has more than 450,000 distinct CDR3 sequences on record, approximately 12% of them singletons. 7.5% to 9% of the sample lies in the top ten. The sample was also linked to a second study, of T cells in Graves' hyperthyroidism and ophthalmopathy.

The source was peripheral blood mononuclear cells (PBMCs), collected at new diagnosis, from a patient treated with antithyroid drugs. The receptors come from a woman in her 30s with Graves disease. Donor details come from another sample of the same person, matched by shared clones.

This clonotype was detected many times. This chain uses TRBV9 with TRBJ2-7, with a weak D call TRBD1 (6 bases). CDR1 SGDLS and CDR2 YYNGEE come from the germline V gene. This CDR3 contains 14 residues. With 0 bases removed from V and 5 bases from J, the gap between germline ends came to 12 bases. CDR3 sequence reads: CASSVGGQNNEQYF. The CDR3 DNA sequence: TGTGCCAGCAGCGTAGGAGGACAGAATAACGAGCAGTACTTC.

The J gene is TRBJ1-4, the V gene TRBV7-2; 8 bases match TRBD1. The V segment lost 1 base and the J segment 8 bases; nucleotides outside the gene matches: 6. The CDR3 is 15 amino acids. Germline V gives CDR1 SGHTA, CDR2 FQGNSA. The CDR3 DNA sequence: TGTGCCAGCAGCTTAGAGGGACAGGTGGGGGAAAAACTGTTTTTT. Its translation: CASSLEGQVGEKLFF.

Worth noting for this clonotype: Germline and junction disagree at one end, which may indicate a read error. V is TRBV7-2 and J is TRBJ2-2; D may be TRBD2 (5 bases). Germline CDR1 is SGHTA and CDR2 is FQGNSA. The CDR3 loop spans 13 amino acids. This CDR3 is CASSPFGTGEMFF. CDR3 nucleotides: TGTGCCAGCAGCCCCTTCGGCACCGGGGAGATGTTTTTT.

In its sample, this clonotype was seen many times. V usage is TRBV29-1 and J usage is TRBJ2-3; D possibly corresponds to TRBD2 (6 bases). V was clipped by 7 bases and J by 4 bases, with 15 bases between them. Germline CDR1 reads SQVTM; CDR2 reads ANQGSEA. The CDR3 loop spans 13 amino acids. The CDR3 DNA reads as TGCAGCGCCCGGGCGGGGTCCTCAGATACGCAGTATTTT. The encoded protein is CSARAGSSDTQYF.

This clonotype has only a few counts. The rearrangement uses TRBV5-6 and TRBJ2-7; TRBD2 is a possible D gene (6 bases). Germline V lookup: CDR1 SGHDT, CDR2 YYEEEE. The CDR3 is 14 amino acids. V was pared by 5 bases and J by 1 base, with 13 bases between. As DNA, the CDR3 is TGTGCCAGCAGGCTTAGGGGAGGTTCCTACGAGCAGTACTTC. Translated, it gives CASRLRGGSYEQYF.

This clonotype was counted between two and nine times. The junction departs from germline at one end; a sequencing error may be responsible. The chain carries TRBV5-5 and TRBJ2-7; no firm D call. The CDR3 has 17 residues. Germline-derived CDR1 and CDR2 are SGHKS and YYEKEE (reference sequence). CDR3 sequence: CVSSLYMDPWFSYEQYF. CDR3 nucleotide sequence: TGTGTCAGCAGCTTGTACATGGATCCGTGGTTCTCCTACGAGCAGTACTTC.

This chain uses TRBV6-1 with TRBJ2-3, with 7 bases fitting TRBD1. Trimming cost V 8 bases and J 4 bases; bases outside gene matches: 12. Germline V gene sequence: CDR1 MNHNS, CDR2 SASEGT. The CDR3 sequence is 15 residues long. The CDR3 DNA is TGTGCCAGCCACCCAGGACAGGAGTTCCCAGATACGCAGTATTTT. Protein product: CASHPGQEFPDTQYF.